This T cell receptor (beta chain) was obtained from a study of blood T cell repertoires in COVID-19. Trimming cost V 2 bases and J 4 bases, with 17 bases left between them. Germline V gene lookup returns CDR1 ENHRY and CDR2 SYGVKD. The CDR3 has 16 residues. Clones were sequenced by immunoSEQ multiplex PCR, and TCRdb holds only the in-frame ones, with some missing. The sample consists of 90,000 to 130,000 clones, 86% of them appearing once. The V gene is TRBV10-3, the J gene TRBJ1-2, with TRBD1 as a possible D gene (6 bases). The source material was peripheral blood. This sequence originates from a man aged 40-49 years with acute or convalescent COVID-19. For the CDR3, the DNA is TGTGCCATCAGTGAGACTCCGGGACAATCTTTCTATGGCTACACCTTC. As protein: CAISETPGQSFYGYTF.